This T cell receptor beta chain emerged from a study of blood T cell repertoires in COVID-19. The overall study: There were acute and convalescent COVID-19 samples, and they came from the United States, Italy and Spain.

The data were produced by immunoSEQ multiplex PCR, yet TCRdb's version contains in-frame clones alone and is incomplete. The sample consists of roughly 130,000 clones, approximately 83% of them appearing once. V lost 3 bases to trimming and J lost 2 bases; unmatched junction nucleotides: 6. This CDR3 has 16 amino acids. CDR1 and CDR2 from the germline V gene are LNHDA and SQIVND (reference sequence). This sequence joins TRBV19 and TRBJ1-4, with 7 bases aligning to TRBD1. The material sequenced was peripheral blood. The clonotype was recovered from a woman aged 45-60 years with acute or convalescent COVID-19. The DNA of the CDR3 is TGTGCCAGTAGTATGAGGGGGCCGGGGACTAATGAAAAACTGTTTTTT. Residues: CASSMRGPGTNEKLFF.